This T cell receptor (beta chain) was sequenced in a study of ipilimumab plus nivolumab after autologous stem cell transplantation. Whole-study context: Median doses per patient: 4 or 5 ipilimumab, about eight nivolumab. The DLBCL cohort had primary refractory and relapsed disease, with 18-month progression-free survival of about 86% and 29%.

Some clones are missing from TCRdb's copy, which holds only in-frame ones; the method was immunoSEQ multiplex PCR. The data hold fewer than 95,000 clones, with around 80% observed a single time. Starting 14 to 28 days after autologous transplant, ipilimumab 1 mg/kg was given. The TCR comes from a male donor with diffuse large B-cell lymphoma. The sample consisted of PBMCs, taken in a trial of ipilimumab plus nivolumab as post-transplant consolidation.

CDR3 protein: CASSLQGAATYEQYF. The CDR3 DNA reads TGTGCCAGTAGTTTACAGGGGGCCGCAACGTACGAGCAGTACTTC. The J gene is TRBJ2-7, the V gene TRBV19; 9 bases fit TRBD1. V shed 5 bases and J 4 bases; nucleotides not matched to a gene: 9. There are 15 residues in the CDR3. Germline CDR1 reads LNHDA; CDR2 reads SQIVND (reference sequence).